The 25 T cell receptor beta chains reported below all come from one sample, sequenced in a study of T cell responses to AZD1222 COVID-19 vaccine. The data were produced by immunoSEQ multiplex PCR, yet TCRdb's version contains in-frame clones alone and is incomplete. Found here are roughly 96,000 clones, approximately 87% of them singletons; the top ten hold 9.5% to 13%. Sequences were derived from peripheral blood, sampled 28 days after the second AZD1222 dose. The receptors were gathered from an adult who received the AZD1222 COVID-19 vaccine.

The sample holds a few counts of this clone. This chain connects TRBV19 to TRBJ2-7, with 10 bases that match TRBD1. CDR3 length: 14 residues. Losses at the gene ends were 6 bases for V and 7 bases for J; bases not matched to a gene: 9. CDR1 is LNHDA and CDR2 is SQIVND in the germline V gene (reference sequence). The CDR3 sequence is CASRTGQGLGEQYF. In DNA, the CDR3 is TGTGCCAGTAGGACGGGACAGGGGCTGGGGGAGCAGTACTTC.

CDR3 in DNA: TGTGCTAGTGGGCAGGGAAACACCATATATTTT. Amino acid sequence: CASGQGNTIYF. This chain connects TRBV12-5 to TRBJ1-3, with D unclear. The CDR3 length is 11 residues. The germline CDR1 and CDR2 sequences are LGHNT and FRNRAP. The V end lost 6 bases, the J end lost 4 bases, and 4 bases lay between the germline ends.

CDR3 protein: CASTRGQAYNSPLHF. CDR3 DNA: TGTGCCAGTACCCGCGGGCAGGCCTATAATTCACCCCTCCACTTT. V gene TRBV19 combines with J gene TRBJ1-6; the D is unclear. V was pared by 7 bases and J by 2 bases, with 12 bases between. The CDR3 runs to 15 residues. Germline V CDR1 and CDR2: LNHDA, SQIVND (reference sequence). Combining the CDR3 with reference TRBV19 and TRBJ1-6 gives the whole variable domain DGGITQSPKYLFRKEGQNVTLSCEQNLNHDAMYWYRQDPGQGLRLIYYSQIVNDFQKGDIAEGYSVSREKKESFPLTVTSAQKNPTAFYLCASTRGQAYNSPLHFGNGTRLTVT.

The chain joins TRBV6-5 to TRBJ2-7; D unresolved. The CDR3 is 14 residues long. The germline CDR1 and CDR2 sequences are MNHEY and SVGAGI. The V end lost 1 base, the J end lost 0 bases, and 7 bases lay between the germline ends. The CDR3 DNA reads as TGTGCCAGCAGTTACTTCGGGTCCTCCTACGAGCAGTACTTC. Translated: CASSYFGSSYEQYF.

This clone was recorded once. The rearrangement uses TRBV18 and TRBJ1-2, with unresolved D. Per the germline V gene, CDR1 is KGHSH and CDR2 is LQKENI. Trimming removed 0 bases from V and 5 bases from J, with 7 bases in between. The CDR3 is 13 amino acids. In nucleotides, the CDR3 is TGTGCCAGCTCACCACCTACCCAGTATGGCTACACCTTC. This translates into CASSPPTQYGYTF.

The rearrangement joins TRBV11-2 to TRBJ2-5, with D uncertain. The ends were cut back, 5 bases at V and 5 bases at J, with 15 bases in the middle. CDR1 and CDR2 (germline): SGHAT, FQNNGV. The CDR3 totals 14 residues. The CDR3 DNA reads as TGTGCCAGCAGCGATGAAGGGATGTGGGAGACCCAGTACTTC. Its protein product is CASSDEGMWETQYF.

This clone was observed a single time. V usage is TRBV4-1 and J usage is TRBJ1-2; D ambiguous. V was pared by 1 base and J by 0 bases, with 9 bases between. The V gene's germline CDR1 is MGHRA and CDR2 YSYEKL. CDR3 length: 15 residues. CDR3 loop: CASSQVEGANYGYTF. The CDR3 DNA follows: TGCGCCAGCAGCCAAGTTGAGGGCGCTAACTATGGCTACACCTTC.

The chain joins TRBV28 to TRBJ1-6; 11 nucleotides agree with TRBD1. Germline V gives CDR1 MDHEN, CDR2 SYDVKM. The CDR3 has 16 residues. Losses at the gene ends were 4 bases for V and 8 bases for J; bases not matched to a gene: 7. The CDR3, as DNA: TGTGCCAGCAGTTCCCCCGGGACAGGGGGTGATTCACCCCTCCACTTT. Its protein is CASSSPGTGGDSPLHF.

The chain links TRBV13 to TRBJ2-2; 9 bases are shared with TRBD1. V shed 4 bases, J shed 7 bases, and the junction held 10 bases outside the gene matches. CDR1 is PRHDT and CDR2 is FYEKMQ in the germline V gene (reference sequence). The length of the CDR3 is 16 residues. The CDR3 DNA sequence: TGTGCCAGCAGCTCATCGCCGGGACAGGGAATCGGGGAGCTGTTTTTT. Residues: CASSSSPGQGIGELFF.

The rearrangement uses TRBV4-1 and TRBJ2-7; D is ambiguous. The V gene's germline CDR1 is MGHRA and CDR2 YSYEKL. Trimming removed 0 bases from V and 5 bases from J, with 5 bases in between. The CDR3 extends over 12 amino acids. The CDR3 coding sequence is TGCGCCAGCAGCCAAGAGGGAAACGAGCAGTACTTC. This gives the protein CASSQEGNEQYF.

V gene TRBV4-1 combines with J gene TRBJ2-7; either TRBD1 or TRBD2 may supply D (6 bases each). The CDR3 contains 12 residues. Germline V lookup: CDR1 MGHRA, CDR2 YSYEKL. The V end was cut by 10 bases, the J end by 7 bases, with 17 bases between. The CDR3 sequence is CATQEGGGEQYF. The CDR3 DNA reads TGCGCCACTCAAGAGGGGGGCGGGGAGCAGTACTTC.

This chain connects TRBV6-4 to TRBJ2-1, with D perhaps matching TRBD2 (6 bases). Germline V CDR1 and CDR2: MRHNA, SNTAGT. The CDR3 sequence is 16 residues long. V lost 0 bases, J lost 0 bases, and 9 bases lay in between. As DNA, the CDR3 is TGTGCCAGCAGTGACTCTGGCGGGATCTCCTACAATGAGCAGTTCTTC. The encoded protein is CASSDSGGISYNEQFF.

The genes are TRBV3-1 (or the pseudogene TRBV3-2) and TRBJ2-1; 9 nucleotides agree with TRBD2. The CDR3 contains 17 residues. Germline V gives CDR1 LGHDT, CDR2 YNNKEL (reference sequence). The junction had 7 bases not matched to a gene; V was cut back by 1 base and J by 3 bases. CDR3 region: CASSQAYGTSYYNEQFF. CDR3 DNA sequence: TGTGCCAGCAGCCAAGCCTACGGGACTAGCTACTACAATGAGCAGTTCTTC.

The chain recombines TRBV7-9 with TRBJ1-2, with D tentatively TRBD1 (5 bases). V dropped 5 bases and J dropped 8 bases, with 21 bases sitting between them. Germline values: CDR1 SEHNR, CDR2 FQNEAQ (reference sequence). This CDR3 contains 15 residues. CDR3 residues: CASSPEGTDGVGYTF. Written as DNA, the CDR3 is TGTGCCAGCAGCCCCGAAGGGACGGACGGAGTGGGCTACACCTTC.

The V call is TRBV7-9, the J call TRBJ1-3; D gene unclear. There are 12 residues in the CDR3. The germline V gene has CDR1 SEHNR and CDR2 FQNEAQ (reference sequence). The V and J ends lost 4 bases and 7 bases respectively, with 8 bases between them. The CDR3 DNA sequence: TGTGCCAGCAGCTCAAATCGCAACACCATATATTTT. It is translated as CASSSNRNTIYF.

This sequence joins TRBV25-1 and TRBJ2-7, with no clear D. V was pared by 2 bases and J by 2 bases, with 10 bases between. The CDR3 is 14 residues long. Germline loops: CDR1 MGHDK, CDR2 SYGVNS. The CDR3 spells CASSEDPEAYEQYF. In DNA form, the CDR3 reads TGTGCCAGCAGTGAAGACCCAGAGGCCTACGAGCAGTACTTC.

This chain connects TRBV18 to TRBJ1-1; the D gene is possibly TRBD1 (5 bases). V shed 2 bases and J shed 1 base, with 11 bases lying between them. Germline values: CDR1 KGHSH, CDR2 LQKENI. The CDR3 is made up of 15 amino acids. CDR3 nucleotide sequence: TGTGCCAGCTCACCATTCGGGGGTCCGAACACTGAAGCTTTCTTT. Translation: CASSPFGGPNTEAFF.

This clone has a handful of counts. This chain joins TRBV7-2 and TRBJ2-4; D is perhaps TRBD1 (5 bases). Germline CDR1 is SGHTA and CDR2 is FQGNSA. The germline V and J ends were trimmed by 5 bases and 0 bases, with 14 bases remaining between them. The CDR3 length is 16 residues. The CDR3 DNA follows: TGTGCCAGCAGCCCCGAAGGGGTCTCAGCCAAAAACATTCAGTACTTC. Residues: CASSPEGVSAKNIQYF.

This sequence joins TRBV6-5 and TRBJ2-2; D remains unclear. Trimming removed 2 bases at V and 5 bases at J, with 6 bases between. Germline assignment: CDR1 MNHEY and CDR2 SVGAGI. The CDR3 consists of 13 residues. DNA for the CDR3: TGTGCCAGCAGTTACAAAGAGACCGGGGAGCTGTTTTTT. Its protein is CASSYKETGELFF.

V usage is TRBV12-3 or TRBV12-4 and J usage is TRBJ2-5; D gene unclear. This CDR3 spans 13 amino acids. V lost 6 bases, J lost 5 bases, and 13 bases lay in between. The CDR3 DNA reads TGTGCCAGCAGCCCCGAAGCCTCGGAGACCCAGTACTTC. Amino acid sequence: CASSPEASETQYF.

The chain employs TRBV7-2 and TRBJ2-7, with D unresolved. Germline CDR1 and CDR2: SGHTA and FQGNSA. The V and J ends lost 5 bases and 6 bases respectively, with 11 bases between them. This CDR3 region has 12 residues. The CDR3 bases are TGTGCCAGCAGCGCCGCTGGGGTCGAGCAGTACTTC. Translated: CASSAAGVEQYF.

In DNA form, the CDR3 reads TGTGCCTGGAGTGGAACCTCTGGGAACACTGAAGCTTTCTTT. This sequence encodes CAWSGTSGNTEAFF. The chain recombines TRBV30 with TRBJ1-1; D not certain. Germline CDR1 and CDR2: GTSNPN and SVGIG (reference sequence). This CDR3 is 14 amino acids long. Trimming stripped 1 base from V and 1 base from J, with 10 bases between.

The chain joins TRBV30 to TRBJ1-1; 9 positions match TRBD1. With 5 bases clipped from V and 5 bases from J, the junction kept 9 bases outside the gene matches. The V gene's germline CDR1 is GTSNPN and CDR2 SVGIG (reference sequence). CDR3 length: 14 amino acids. CDR3 protein: CAWGRGGTGTEAFF. The CDR3 nucleotides read TGTGCCTGGGGGAGGGGTGGGACAGGGACTGAAGCTTTCTTT.

V usage is TRBV18 and J usage is TRBJ1-2; D gene uncertain. Trimming removed 3 bases from V and 6 bases from J, with 14 bases in between. This CDR3 spans 14 amino acids. Germline assignment: CDR1 KGHSH and CDR2 LQKENI. The CDR3 spells CASSPLGQADGYTF. The DNA for the CDR3 is TGTGCCAGCTCACCCCTAGGGCAGGCGGATGGCTACACCTTC.

This chain joins TRBV18 and TRBJ1-1; D is uncertain. Trimming left V 6 bases short and J 0 bases short, with 11 bases between. The germline V gene has CDR1 KGHSH and CDR2 LQKENI. The length of the CDR3 is 14 residues. The CDR3 DNA reads as TGTGCCAGCTCGAAGGTACCAATGAACACTGAAGCTTTCTTT. Amino acids: CASSKVPMNTEAFF.